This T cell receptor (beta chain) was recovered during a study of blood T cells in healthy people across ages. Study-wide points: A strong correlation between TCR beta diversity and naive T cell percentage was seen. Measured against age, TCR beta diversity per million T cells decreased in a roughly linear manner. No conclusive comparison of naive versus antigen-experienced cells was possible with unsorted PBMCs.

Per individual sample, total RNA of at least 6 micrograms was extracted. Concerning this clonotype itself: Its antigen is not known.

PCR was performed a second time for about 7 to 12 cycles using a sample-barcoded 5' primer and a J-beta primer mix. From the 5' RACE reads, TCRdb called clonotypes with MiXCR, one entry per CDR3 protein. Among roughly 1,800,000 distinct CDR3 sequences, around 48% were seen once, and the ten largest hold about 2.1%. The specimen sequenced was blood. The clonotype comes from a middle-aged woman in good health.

In DNA, the CDR3 is TGTGCCACCAGCAGAGGGGACAGTTCTTACGATGAGCAGTTCTTC. It specifies CATSRGDSSYDEQFF. The chain couples TRBV15 to TRBJ2-1; TRBD1 aligns across 7 bases. Looked up from germline, CDR1 is LNHNV and CDR2 is YYDKDF (reference sequence). Trimming took 1 base from V and 8 from J; bases not matched to a gene: 8. The CDR3 extends over 15 amino acids.